This T cell receptor (beta chain) is drawn from a study of blood T cells in healthy people across ages. The CDR3 contains 17 residues. V lost 4 bases to trimming and J lost 4 bases; unmatched junction nucleotides: 12. Looked up from germline, CDR1 is LGHNA and CDR2 is YSLEER. Whole-study findings and limits: Conclusively comparing naive with antigen-experienced cells was impossible with unsorted PBMCs.

Primed by a sample-barcoded 5' primer and a J-beta primer mix, a second PCR proceeded for about 7 to 12 cycles. A minimum of 2.5 million CDR3-containing paired-end reads was obtained for each sample. TCRdb used MiXCR to reprocess the 5' RACE reads, holding one entry per CDR3 protein. This sample has some 640,000 distinct CDR3 sequences, with around half found just once. Ten or more counts support this clonotype. Its target is unknown. The receptor's source is a woman in her sixties in good health. Sequencing input: blood. This chain links TRBV4-3 with TRBJ2-1; 8 nucleotides align to TRBD1. CDR3: CASSPSPQGALYNEQFF. CDR3 nucleotide sequence: TGCGCCAGCAGCCCCTCCCCCCAGGGGGCATTGTACAATGAGCAGTTCTTC.